This TCR beta chain emerged from a study of T cell responses to AZD1222 COVID-19 vaccine. Study-wide results and caveats: Spike as a whole was targeted by vaccine-associated CD4 TCRs, dominant at 160-218 and 743-854. Donor demographics were predominantly white British with a female majority; clonal diversity may be underestimated. Repertoire sampling happened only post peak T cell response.

This clone was seen more than once but under ten times. No antigen is known for it. V gave up 6 bases and J gave up 5 bases; unmatched junction bases: 4. This CDR3 region has 14 residues. The germline gives CDR1 SNHLY, CDR2 FYNNEI. The data were produced by immunoSEQ multiplex PCR, yet TCRdb's version contains in-frame clones alone and is incomplete. Altogether 150,000 to 200,000 clones are present, 90% being singletons, with the ten largest covering approximately 6.2%. This specimen was peripheral blood, taken 28 days after the second AZD1222 dose. The chain is built from TRBV2 and TRBJ1-6; TRBD1 agrees at 7 bases. This receptor was identified in an adult who received the AZD1222 COVID-19 vaccine. The CDR3 DNA reads as TGTGCCAGCAGCAACCAGGGGGATAATTCACCCCTCCACTTT. Its protein is CASSNQGDNSPLHF. Full variable domain (missing parts from reference TRBV2 and TRBJ1-6): EPEVTQTPSHQVTQMGQEVILRCVPISNHLYFYWYRQILGQKVEFLVSFYNNEISEKSEIFDDQFSVERPDGSNFTLKIRSTKLEDSAMYFCASSNQGDNSPLHFGNGTRLTVT.